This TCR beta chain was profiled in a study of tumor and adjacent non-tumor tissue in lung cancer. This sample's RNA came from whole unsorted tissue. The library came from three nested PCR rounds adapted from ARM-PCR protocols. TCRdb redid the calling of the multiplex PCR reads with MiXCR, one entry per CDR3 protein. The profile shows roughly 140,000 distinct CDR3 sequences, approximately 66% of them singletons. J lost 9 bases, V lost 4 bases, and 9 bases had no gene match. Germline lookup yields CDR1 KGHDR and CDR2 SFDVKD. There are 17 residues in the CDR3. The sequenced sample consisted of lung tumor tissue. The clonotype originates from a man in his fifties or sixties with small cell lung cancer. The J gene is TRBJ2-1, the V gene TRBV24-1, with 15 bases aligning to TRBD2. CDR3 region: CATSDSPGTSGRTEQFF. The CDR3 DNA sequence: TGTGCCACCAGTGACTCCCCTGGGACTAGCGGGAGGACTGAGCAGTTCTTC.